What follows are 24 T cell receptor beta chains derived from one specimen sequenced in a study of blood T cell repertoires in COVID-19. Measured with immunoSEQ multiplex PCR; TCRdb has only the in-frame clones, and not every one. The table has approximately 150,000 clones, just under 85% seen once; the top ten hold 6.2%. Sequencing was carried out using PBMCs or T cells enriched from blood (not recorded which). The receptors shown here come from a woman aged 40 to 50 who had recovered from COVID-19.

J is TRBJ1-1 and V is TRBV5-1; 11 bases map to TRBD1. The V gene end was trimmed by 4 bases and the J gene end by 4 bases; junction bases not matched to a gene: 3. Looked up from germline, CDR1 is SGHRS and CDR2 is YFSETQ. The CDR3 is made up of 14 amino acids. CDR3 nucleotide sequence: TGCGCCAGCAGCACGGGACAGGGGGGCACTGAAGCTTTCTTT. Translation gives CASSTGQGGTEAFF.

This chain connects TRBV4-1 to TRBJ1-1; D is possibly TRBD1 (6 bases). V lost 6 bases and J 4 bases, leaving 9 bases between the germline ends. The germline V gene has CDR1 MGHRA and CDR2 YSYEKL. The CDR3 has 12 amino acids. The chain's CDR3 is CASSLGATEAFF. The CDR3 bases are TGCGCCAGCAGTCTGGGGGCCACTGAAGCTTTCTTT.

This clone was seen only a few times. The J gene is TRBJ2-5, the V gene TRBV30, with 7 bases fitting TRBD1. There are 13 residues in the CDR3. J gave up 2 bases and V 3 bases, and 3 bases lay outside the gene matches. Germline values: CDR1 GTSNPN, CDR2 SVGIG (reference sequence). This CDR3 is CAWSLGQQETQYF. The CDR3 DNA reads TGTGCCTGGAGCCTGGGACAGCAAGAGACCCAGTACTTC.

The rearrangement uses TRBV5-6 and TRBJ2-5, with D possibly being TRBD2 (7 bases). This CDR3 has 15 residues. Trimming cost V 2 bases and J 1 base, with 12 bases left between them. In germline, CDR1 is SGHDT, CDR2 YYEEEE. The CDR3: CASSLQGGGQETQYF. As DNA, the CDR3 is TGTGCCAGCAGCTTACAGGGAGGGGGCCAAGAGACCCAGTACTTC. Full variable domain (missing parts from reference TRBV5-6 and TRBJ2-5): DAGVTQSPTHLIKTRGQQVTLRCSPKSGHDTVSWYQQALGQGPQFIFQYYEEEERQRGNFPDRFSGHQFPNYSSELNVNALLLGDSALYLCASSLQGGGQETQYFGPGTRLLVL.

This chain links TRBV27 with TRBJ1-2; TRBD1 matches 8 bases. The CDR3 is made up of 17 amino acids. In germline, CDR1 is MNHEY, CDR2 SMNVEV (reference sequence). V dropped 3 bases and J dropped 4; count of bases not matched to a gene: 13. The chain's CDR3 is CASSFGQGVTGPYGYTF. CDR3 nucleotides: TGTGCCAGCAGTTTTGGACAGGGAGTAACAGGGCCCTATGGCTACACCTTC.

This chain joins TRBV27 and TRBJ2-7, with D possibly TRBD2 on 6 matching bases. The V gene lost 4 bases and the J gene lost 2 bases, with 27 bases spanning the gap. The CDR3 runs 19 residues. Germline CDR1 is MNHEY and CDR2 is SMNVEV (reference sequence). CDR3 in DNA: TGTGCCAGCAGTTCGCGGGAAGGCCGCAGGGCACCAAACCCCTACGAGCAGTACTTC. It codes for CASSSREGRRAPNPYEQYF.

The chain couples TRBV4-2 to TRBJ1-2, with TRBD1 identical over 11 bases. This CDR3 is 14 amino acids long. The trim removed 6 bases at V and 3 bases at J, leaving 3 bases unmatched. Per germline, CDR1 LGHNA and CDR2 YNFKEQ. The CDR3 region is CASRGTGGYYGYTF. CDR3 in DNA: TGTGCCAGCAGAGGGACAGGGGGTTACTATGGCTACACCTTC.

J is TRBJ2-1 and V is TRBV6-5; 9 bases map to TRBD2. This CDR3 has 16 amino acids. The trim removed 0 bases at V and 8 bases at J, leaving 8 bases unmatched. Germline V lookup: CDR1 MNHEY, CDR2 SVGAGI. For the CDR3, the DNA is TGTGCCAGCAGTTACTCCCGGTGGCGGGAGGGCCATGAGCAGTTCTTC. Protein: CASSYSRWREGHEQFF.

The chain is built from TRBV9 and TRBJ2-5, with D perhaps matching TRBD2 (6 bases). The germline V gene encodes CDR1 SGDLS and CDR2 YYNGEE. The CDR3 is 15 amino acids. With 0 bases removed from V and 9 bases from J, the gap between germline ends came to 18 bases. The CDR3 DNA sequence: TGTGCCAGCAGCGTAGGGGGAGGCCCCCAGGAGGCCCAGTACTTC. Translated: CASSVGGGPQEAQYF.

CDR3 amino acids: CASGPQGGEAFF. CDR3 nucleotide sequence: TGTGCTAGTGGTCCCCAGGGGGGTGAAGCTTTCTTT. The chain has TRBV12-5 and TRBJ1-1, with TRBD1 matching 7 bases. The CDR3 totals 12 residues. The V gene's germline CDR1 is LGHNT and CDR2 FRNRAP. The V gene end was trimmed by 5 bases and the J gene end by 7 bases; junction bases not matched to a gene: 4.

This clone was picked up a small number of times. The chain combines TRBV27 with TRBJ2-7; D ambiguous. V lost 6 bases and J 4 bases, leaving 19 bases between the germline ends. The CDR3 has 15 residues. The germline CDR1 and CDR2 sequences are MNHEY and SMNVEV (reference sequence). The CDR3 coding sequence is TGTGCCAGCAGCCCCTCACACTATTCGGCTTACGAGCAGTACTTC. This gives the protein CASSPSHYSAYEQYF.

The V gene is TRBV15, the J gene TRBJ2-3, with TRBD2 matching over 8 bases. The trim removed 1 base at V and 4 bases at J, leaving 7 bases unmatched. Germline V gene data show CDR1 as LNHNV and CDR2 as YYDKDF (reference sequence). The CDR3 covers 16 residues. The CDR3 DNA follows: TGTGCCACCAGCAGAGTTGAGCGGGAGCTTCCAGATACGCAGTATTTT. Translating it yields CATSRVERELPDTQYF.

The sample holds one count of this clone. The V and J genes are TRBV2 and TRBJ1-4; D remains ambiguous. Trimming left V 8 bases short and J 0 bases short, with 10 bases between. This CDR3 is 14 amino acids long. The germline V gene encodes CDR1 SNHLY and CDR2 FYNNEI. CDR3 amino acids: CASRPRATNEKLFF. The CDR3 region has the DNA TGTGCCAGCCGGCCGAGGGCAACTAATGAAAAACTGTTTTTT.

The CDR3 coding sequence is TGTGCCAGCAGCGGATGGCGGGACGCCGAGCAGTTCTTC. As protein: CASSGWRDAEQFF. V and J are TRBV7-2 and TRBJ2-1; a weak D match, TRBD2 (6 bases). The germline V and J ends were trimmed by 5 bases and 10 bases, with 15 bases remaining between them. Per the germline V gene, CDR1 is SGHTA and CDR2 is FQGNSA. CDR3 size: 13 residues.

This chain joins TRBV2 and TRBJ2-7; D remains ambiguous. Germline V lookup: CDR1 SNHLY, CDR2 FYNNEI. V was pared by 3 bases and J by 3 bases, with 9 bases between. The CDR3 extends over 13 amino acids. In DNA, the CDR3 is TGTGCCAGCAGTGAGCCGACACACTACGAGCAGTACTTC. Encoded protein: CASSEPTHYEQYF.

This chain links TRBV30 with TRBJ2-6; D may be TRBD2 (5 bases). Germline lookup yields CDR1 GTSNPN and CDR2 SVGIG (reference sequence). The CDR3 length is 11 residues. The CDR3 here is CGSGGANVLTF. The CDR3, as DNA: TGTGGGTCGGGGGGGGCCAACGTCCTGACTTTC.

The chain links TRBV7-8 to TRBJ1-5; D not certain. The V gene lost 5 bases and the J gene lost 5 bases, with 13 bases spanning the gap. Germline CDR1 is SGHVS and CDR2 is FQNEAQ. The CDR3 runs 14 residues. CDR3 amino acids: CASSREVPDQPQHF. CDR3 nucleotides: TGTGCCAGCAGCCGTGAGGTTCCGGATCAGCCCCAGCATTTT.

This chain links TRBV5-1 with TRBJ2-7, with 7 bases aligning to TRBD1. The CDR3 runs to 12 residues. V was clipped by 4 bases and J by 3 bases; unmatched bases: 1. Germline V gene sequence: CDR1 SGHRS, CDR2 YFSETQ. In nucleotides, the CDR3 is TGCGCCAGCAGCGGGGACAGCTACGAGCAGTACTTC. Its protein product is CASSGDSYEQYF.

The V and J genes are TRBV12-3 or TRBV12-4 and TRBJ2-1; D perhaps matches TRBD2 (5 bases). The CDR3 is 13 residues long. V lost 10 bases to trimming and J lost 0 bases, with 10 bases between them. CDR3 bases: TGTGCCACCCGGGATAGCTCCTACAATGAGCAGTTCTTC. It yields the protein CATRDSSYNEQFF.

The chain uses TRBV7-3 and TRBJ1-1; 7 nucleotides match TRBD1. V gave up 3 bases and J gave up 6 bases; unmatched junction bases: 4. This CDR3 is built from 13 residues. The germline V gene encodes CDR1 SGHTA and CDR2 FQGTGA. The CDR3 DNA sequence: TGTGCCAGCAGCTTGGGCAGGGGGGCTGAAGCTTTCTTT. Translating it yields CASSLGRGAEAFF.

The chain carries TRBV11-2 and TRBJ2-7; weak D call: TRBD2 (6 bases). From germline, CDR1 is SGHAT and CDR2 FQNNGV. The CDR3 has 15 residues. Trimming took off 1 base at V and 5 bases at J, with 15 bases between the two ends. The CDR3 loop reads CASSLGMGGKNEQYF. The CDR3 DNA follows: TGTGCCAGCAGCTTAGGTATGGGGGGTAAAAACGAGCAGTACTTC.

The rearrangement joins TRBV11-3 to TRBJ2-5; D may be TRBD1 (5 bases). The CDR3 loop spans 13 amino acids. V shed 5 bases and J shed 3 bases, with 10 bases lying between them. Per germline, CDR1 SGHNT and CDR2 YENEEA. The CDR3 region is CASSQRGEETQYF. DNA of the CDR3: TGTGCCAGCAGCCAAAGGGGCGAAGAGACCCAGTACTTC. Drawing the rest from reference TRBV11-3 and TRBJ2-5, the complete variable domain is EAGVVQSPRYKIIEKKQPVAFWCNPISGHNTLYWYLQNLGQGPELLIRYENEEAVDDSQLPKDRFSAERLKGVDSTLKIQPAELGDSAVYLCASSQRGEETQYFGPGTRLLVL.

The genes are TRBV5-1 and TRBJ1-2; possible D gene TRBD1, 6 bases. The CDR3 length is 15 residues. The V gene's germline CDR1 is SGHRS and CDR2 YFSETQ. V was clipped by 1 base and J by 2 bases, with 12 bases between them. CDR3 in amino acids: CASSLRAGVNYGYTF. DNA of the CDR3: TGCGCCAGCAGCTTGAGGGCAGGGGTCAACTATGGCTACACCTTC.

The chain uses TRBV21-1 and TRBJ2-3; TRBD1, the table's D call, was not compared with the DNA. TRBV21-1 corresponds to a pseudogene. The CDR3 sequence is 14 residues long. CDR3 in amino acids: CASERTGATDTQYF. CDR3 coding DNA: TGTGCCAGCGAGAGGACAGGAGCCACAGATACGCAGTATTTT.